The next 12 T cell receptor beta chains were all read from a single sample in a study of cytomegalovirus exposure and HLA in healthy donors. Amplification used 60 Vbeta primers and 13 Jbeta primers. Sequencing used immunoSEQ multiplex PCR; TCRdb keeps in-frame clones, though not all of them. The sample holds more than 200,000 clones; over 75% are singletons and the top ten take 0.2% to 0.25%. Sequenced: PBMCs. All receptors derive from a girl aged 2-15 years in good health and CMV-seronegative.

The V and J genes are TRBV5-8 and TRBJ2-5, with D tentatively TRBD2 (5 bases). This CDR3 comprises 13 residues. Trimming stripped 7 bases from V and 1 base from J, with 11 bases between. Germline V gives CDR1 SGHTS, CDR2 YDEGEE. The CDR3 region has the DNA TGTGCCAGCGTTGGAGGCCCCCAAGAGACCCAGTACTTC. Its translation: CASVGGPQETQYF. The full variable domain, rest sourced from reference TRBV5-8 and TRBJ2-5, is EAGVTQSPTHLIKTRGQQATLRCSPISGHTSVYWYQQALGLGLQFLLWYDEGEERNRGNFPPRFSGRQFPNYSSELNVNALELEDSALYLCASVGGPQETQYFGPGTRLLVL.

The J gene is TRBJ1-2, the V gene TRBV5-6; no definite D call. V lost 4 bases, J lost 7 bases, and 11 bases lay in between. CDR1 and CDR2 (germline): SGHDT, YYEEEE. The CDR3 consists of 12 residues. CDR3 sequence reads: CASSQTPGGYTF. The CDR3 nucleotides are TGTGCCAGCAGCCAAACCCCCGGTGGCTACACCTTC.

CDR3 sequence: CASGGRDLNYGYTF. The CDR3 DNA is TGTGCCAGCGGGGGGAGGGACCTTAACTATGGCTACACCTTC. The V call is TRBV2, the J call TRBJ1-2; TRBD1 might be the D (5 bases). With 8 bases removed from V and 1 base from J, the gap between germline ends came to 14 bases. The germline CDR1 and CDR2 sequences are SNHLY and FYNNEI. The CDR3 runs to 14 residues.

The chain carries TRBV2 and TRBJ2-3; 8 bases are shared with TRBD2. Trimming took 4 bases from V and 4 from J; bases not matched to a gene: 10. This CDR3 is built from 16 residues. CDR1 is SNHLY, CDR2 FYNNEI, per germline. CDR3 sequence: CASSAVKGLGADTQYF. Here the CDR3 DNA reads TGTGCCAGCAGTGCCGTCAAGGGACTAGGAGCAGATACGCAGTATTTT.

The chain recombines TRBV5-8 with TRBJ2-5, with 11 nucleotides matching TRBD2. The V gene end was trimmed by 4 bases and the J gene end by 5 bases; junction bases not matched to a gene: 10. The CDR3 sequence is 16 residues long. Looked up from germline, CDR1 is SGHTS and CDR2 is YDEGEE. The CDR3 spells CASSLGTSGSSETQYF. Written as DNA, the CDR3 is TGTGCCAGCAGCCTCGGAACTAGCGGGAGTAGCGAGACCCAGTACTTC. Combining the CDR3 with reference TRBV5-8 and TRBJ2-5 gives the whole variable domain EAGVTQSPTHLIKTRGQQATLRCSPISGHTSVYWYQQALGLGLQFLLWYDEGEERNRGNFPPRFSGRQFPNYSSELNVNALELEDSALYLCASSLGTSGSSETQYFGPGTRLLVL.

The V gene is TRBV19, the J gene TRBJ2-7, with 7 bases lining up with TRBD2. Germline V gene lookup returns CDR1 LNHDA and CDR2 SQIVND (reference sequence). V lost 3 bases to trimming and J lost 1 base; unmatched junction nucleotides: 9. The CDR3 has 16 amino acids. As DNA, the CDR3 is TGTGCCAGTAGTATGTTAGGTGGGAGGGATTCCTACGAGCAGTACTTC. Residues: CASSMLGGRDSYEQYF.

The V gene is TRBV9, the J gene TRBJ1-1, with a possible D match to TRBD1 (6 bases). Trimming left V 5 bases short and J 1 base short, with 12 bases between. The CDR3 has 14 amino acids. The germline gives CDR1 SGDLS, CDR2 YYNGEE. This CDR3 reads CASRVLTGNTEAFF. The CDR3 DNA follows: TGTGCCAGCAGAGTACTGACAGGGAACACTGAAGCTTTCTTT.

The chain carries TRBV28 and TRBJ1-2, with unresolved D. Trimming shortened V by 5 bases and J by 3 bases, and 13 bases separated the two germline ends. This CDR3 spans 14 amino acids. CDR1 MDHEN and CDR2 SYDVKM come from the germline V gene. The CDR3 here is CASSAPYTDYGYTF. Written as DNA, the CDR3 is TGTGCCAGCAGTGCCCCTTATACAGACTATGGCTACACCTTC.

The genes are TRBV7-2 and TRBJ2-1; no clear D gene. V was trimmed by 2 bases and J by 0 bases, leaving 14 bases between them. In germline, CDR1 is SGHTA, CDR2 FQGNSA. The CDR3 extends over 17 amino acids. CDR3 amino acids: CASSLIRWASSYNEQFF. DNA for the CDR3: TGTGCCAGCAGCTTAATTCGATGGGCCAGCTCCTACAATGAGCAGTTCTTC.

The CDR3 loop is CASSVGGGVYEQYF. Written as DNA, the CDR3 is TGTGCCAGCAGCGTAGGAGGCGGGGTCTACGAGCAGTACTTC. The rearrangement joins TRBV9 to TRBJ2-7, with D tentatively TRBD2 (6 bases). Germline lookup yields CDR1 SGDLS and CDR2 YYNGEE. Trimming left V 0 bases short and J 3 bases short, with 10 bases between. There are 14 residues in the CDR3.

The chain has TRBV13 and TRBJ1-1; no definite D call. This CDR3 contains 12 residues. Trimming cost V 6 bases and J 7 bases, with 12 bases left between them. The germline CDR1 and CDR2 sequences are PRHDT and FYEKMQ (reference sequence). CDR3 sequence reads: CASSPVELEAFF. CDR3 DNA sequence: TGTGCCAGCAGTCCTGTGGAGCTTGAAGCTTTCTTT.

This chain connects TRBV5-6 to TRBJ2-3; TRBD1 agrees at 9 bases. J was trimmed by 10 bases and V by 0 bases; bases with no gene match: 15. This CDR3 has 17 amino acids. The germline CDR1 and CDR2 sequences are SGHDT and YYEEEE. CDR3 bases: TGTGCCAGCAGCTTGGATTGGGACAGGGAAGGTTTAGGTGCGCAGTATTTT. This encodes CASSLDWDREGLGAQYF.